This T cell receptor beta chain was documented in a study of blood T cell repertoires in COVID-19. Generated by immunoSEQ multiplex PCR, the TCRdb table keeps only in-frame clones and is missing some. The table records roughly 260,000 clones, 88% of them present only once. CDR1 and CDR2 from the germline V gene are SEHNR and FQNEAQ (reference sequence). The CDR3 runs to 15 residues. V trimming: 5 bases; J trimming: 7 bases; junction bases outside the gene matches: 8. The receptor was isolated from a man aged 55 to 70 who had recovered from COVID-19. The rearrangement uses TRBV7-9 and TRBJ2-2; TRBD1 aligns across 9 bases. Sequenced sample: peripheral blood. The CDR3 region is CASSPRTGVVGELFF. The CDR3, as DNA: TGTGCCAGCAGCCCTCGGACAGGGGTAGTCGGGGAGCTGTTTTTT.